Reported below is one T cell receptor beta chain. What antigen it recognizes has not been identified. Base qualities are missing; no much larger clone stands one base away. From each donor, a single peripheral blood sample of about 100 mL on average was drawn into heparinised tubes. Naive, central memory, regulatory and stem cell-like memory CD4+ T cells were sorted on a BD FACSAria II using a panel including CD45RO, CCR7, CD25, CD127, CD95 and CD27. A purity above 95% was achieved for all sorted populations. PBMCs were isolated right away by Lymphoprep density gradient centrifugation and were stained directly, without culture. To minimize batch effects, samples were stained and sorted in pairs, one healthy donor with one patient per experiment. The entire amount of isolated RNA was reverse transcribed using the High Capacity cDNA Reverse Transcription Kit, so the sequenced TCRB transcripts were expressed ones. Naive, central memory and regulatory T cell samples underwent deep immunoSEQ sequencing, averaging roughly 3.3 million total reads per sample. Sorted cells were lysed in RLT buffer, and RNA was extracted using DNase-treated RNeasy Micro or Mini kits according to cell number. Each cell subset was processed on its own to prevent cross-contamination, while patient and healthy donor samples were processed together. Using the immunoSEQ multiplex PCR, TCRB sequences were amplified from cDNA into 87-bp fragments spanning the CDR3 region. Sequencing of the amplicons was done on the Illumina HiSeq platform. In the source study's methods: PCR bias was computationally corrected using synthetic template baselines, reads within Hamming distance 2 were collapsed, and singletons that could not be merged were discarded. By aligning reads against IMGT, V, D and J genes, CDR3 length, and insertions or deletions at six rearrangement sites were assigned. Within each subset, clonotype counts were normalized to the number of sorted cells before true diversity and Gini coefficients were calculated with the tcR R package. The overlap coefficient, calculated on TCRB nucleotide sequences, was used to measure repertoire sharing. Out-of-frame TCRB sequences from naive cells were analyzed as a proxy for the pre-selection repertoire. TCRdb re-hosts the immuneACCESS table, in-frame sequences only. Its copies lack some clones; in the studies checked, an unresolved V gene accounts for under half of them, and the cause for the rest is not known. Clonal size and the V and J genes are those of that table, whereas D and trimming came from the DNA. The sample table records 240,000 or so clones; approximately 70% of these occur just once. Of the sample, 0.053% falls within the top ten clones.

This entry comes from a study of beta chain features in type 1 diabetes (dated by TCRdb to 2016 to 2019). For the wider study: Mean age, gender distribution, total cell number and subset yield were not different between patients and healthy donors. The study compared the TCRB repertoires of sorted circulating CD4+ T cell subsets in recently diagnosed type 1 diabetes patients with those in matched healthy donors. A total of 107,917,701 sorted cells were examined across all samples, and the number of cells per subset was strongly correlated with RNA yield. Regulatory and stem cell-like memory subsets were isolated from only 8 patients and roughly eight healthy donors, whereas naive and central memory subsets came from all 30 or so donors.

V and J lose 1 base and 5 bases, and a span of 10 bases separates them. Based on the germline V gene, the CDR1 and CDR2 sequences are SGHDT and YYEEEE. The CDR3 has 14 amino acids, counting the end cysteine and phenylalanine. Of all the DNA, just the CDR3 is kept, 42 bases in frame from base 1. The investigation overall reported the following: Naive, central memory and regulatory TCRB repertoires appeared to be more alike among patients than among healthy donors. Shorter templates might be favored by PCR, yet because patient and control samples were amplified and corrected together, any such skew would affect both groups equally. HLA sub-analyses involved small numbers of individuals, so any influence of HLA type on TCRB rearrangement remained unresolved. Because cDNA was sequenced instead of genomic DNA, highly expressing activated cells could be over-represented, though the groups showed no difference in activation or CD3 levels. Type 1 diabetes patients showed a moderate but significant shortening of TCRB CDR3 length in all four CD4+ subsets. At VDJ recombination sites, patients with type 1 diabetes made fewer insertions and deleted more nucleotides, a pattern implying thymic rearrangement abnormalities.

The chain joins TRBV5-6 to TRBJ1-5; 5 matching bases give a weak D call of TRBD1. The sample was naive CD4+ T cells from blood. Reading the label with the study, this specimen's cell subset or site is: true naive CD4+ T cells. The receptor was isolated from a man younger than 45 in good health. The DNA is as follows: TGTGCCAGCAGCTTGTCAGGGTCCTATCAGCCCCAGCATTTT. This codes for CASSLSGSYQPQHF.